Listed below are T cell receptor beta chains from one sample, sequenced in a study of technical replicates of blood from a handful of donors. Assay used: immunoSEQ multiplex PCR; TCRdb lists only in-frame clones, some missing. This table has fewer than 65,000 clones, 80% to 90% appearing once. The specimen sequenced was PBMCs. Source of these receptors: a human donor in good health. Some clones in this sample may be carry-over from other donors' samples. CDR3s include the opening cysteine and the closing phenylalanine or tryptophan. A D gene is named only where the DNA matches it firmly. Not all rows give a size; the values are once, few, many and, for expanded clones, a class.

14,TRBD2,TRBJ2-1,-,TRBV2,TGTGCCAGCAGTGAAGTAGGAGAAGCGGGAGTGGCGTTCTTC,CASSEVGEAGVAFF
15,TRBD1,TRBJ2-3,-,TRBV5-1,TGCGCCAGCAGCTGGGCCGGGACAGGGGCAGATACGCAGTATTTT,CASSWAGTGADTQYF
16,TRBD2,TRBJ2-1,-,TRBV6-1,TGTGCCAGCAGTGAATTGGAGGGAGGGCCTGGGAATGAGCAGTTCTTC,CASSELEGGPGNEQFF
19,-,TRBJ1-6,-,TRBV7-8,TGTGCCAGCAGCTTAGCGGTCGTACGGGGGAGCTCCTATAATTCACCCCTCCACTTT,CASSLAVVRGSSYNSPLHF
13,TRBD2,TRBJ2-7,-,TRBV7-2,TGTGCCAGCAGGGCTAGCGGGACCTACGAGCAGTACTTC,CASRASGTYEQYF
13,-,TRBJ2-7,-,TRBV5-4,TGTGCCAGCAGCACAAGTCCGGACACCGAGCAGTACTTC,CASSTSPDTEQYF
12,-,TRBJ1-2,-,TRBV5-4,TGTGCCAGCAGCGGGGGCGGGTATGGCTACACCTTC,CASSGGGYGYTF
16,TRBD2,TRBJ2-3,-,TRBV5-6,TGTGCCAGCAGCTTGGTGGTAGCGGGGGGGTTCGATACGCAGTATTTT,CASSLVVAGGFDTQYF
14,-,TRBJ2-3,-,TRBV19,TGTGCCAGTAGGGACGGACAGAGCACAGATACGCAGTATTTT,CASRDGQSTDTQYF
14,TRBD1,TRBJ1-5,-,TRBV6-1,TGTGCCAGCAGTGAATCAGGGGGTAATCAGCCCCAGCATTTT,CASSESGGNQPQHF
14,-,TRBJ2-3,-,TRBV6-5,TGTGCCAGCAGTTACGAGGGGGAGGGAGATACGCAGTATTTT,CASSYEGEGDTQYF
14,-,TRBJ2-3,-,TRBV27,TGTGCCAGTGGTAGGGCGGGGTACACAGATACGCAGTATTTT,CASGRAGYTDTQYF
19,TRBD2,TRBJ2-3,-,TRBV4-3,TGCGCCAGCAGCCAAGATGGCGCGGCGGGGGATTCTAGCACAGATACGCAGTATTTT,CASSQDGAAGDSSTDTQYF
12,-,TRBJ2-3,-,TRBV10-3,TGTGCCATCAGACCAGGGGGGGATACGCAGTATTTT,CAIRPGGDTQYF
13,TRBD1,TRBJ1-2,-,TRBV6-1,TGTGCCAGCAGTGAGACAGGGGGCGGTGGCTACACCTTC,CASSETGGGGYTF
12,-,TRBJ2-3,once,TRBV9,TGTGCCAGCAGCGCTAGAGGAGATACGCAGTATTTT,CASSARGDTQYF
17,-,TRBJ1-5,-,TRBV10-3,TGTGCCATCAAACCCAGCACGGGGAAGTATAGCAATCAGCCCCAGCATTTT,CAIKPSTGKYSNQPQHF
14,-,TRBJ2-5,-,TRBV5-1,TGCGCCAGCAGCTCTTGGGGGCGAGGAGAGACCCAGTACTTC,CASSSWGRGETQYF
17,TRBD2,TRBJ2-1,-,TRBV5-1,TGCGCCAGCAGCACTAGCGGGGGCGGGAGCTCCTACAATGAGCAGTTCTTC,CASSTSGGGSSYNEQFF
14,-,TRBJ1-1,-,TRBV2,TGTGCCAGCAGTGAACGTATGGCTAACACTGAAGCTTTCTTT,CASSERMANTEAFF
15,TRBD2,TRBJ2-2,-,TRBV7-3,TGTGCCAGGAAAAGGGCGGGGGGTATCACCGGGGAGCTGTTTTTT,CARKRAGGITGELFF
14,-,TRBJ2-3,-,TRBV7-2,TGTGCCAGCAGCTTAGATCCAGGCACAGATACGCAGTATTTT,CASSLDPGTDTQYF
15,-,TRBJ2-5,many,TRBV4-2,TGTGCCAGCAGCCAAGATGGGCAGGGGCAAGAGACCCAGTACTTC,CASSQDGQGQETQYF
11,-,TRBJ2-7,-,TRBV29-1,TGCAGCGTTGGGACTCTCTACGAGCAGTACTTC,CSVGTLYEQYF
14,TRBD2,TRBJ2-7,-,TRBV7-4,TGTGCCAGCAGCAGCGGGAGGGGAGGATACGAGCAGTACTTC,CASSSGRGGYEQYF
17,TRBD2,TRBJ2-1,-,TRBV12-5,TGTGCTAGTGGTACCCCTAGACTAGCGGGGGATAGGTATGAGCAGTTCTTC,CASGTPRLAGDRYEQFF
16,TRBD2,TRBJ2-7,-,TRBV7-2,TGTGCCAGCAGCTTAGGATTGGGGACTAGCCCTCTCGAGCAGTACTTC,CASSLGLGTSPLEQYF
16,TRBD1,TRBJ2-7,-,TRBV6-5,TGTGCCAGCAGTTACTCGATGGGACAGCAAACCTACGAGCAGTACTTC,CASSYSMGQQTYEQYF
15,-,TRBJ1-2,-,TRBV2,TGTGCCAGCAGACAAAACAGGGTCCCTAACTATGGCTACACCTTC,CASRQNRVPNYGYTF
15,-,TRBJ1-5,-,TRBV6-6,TGTGCCAGCAGTGGCGGGGAGATCGGCAATCAGCCCCAGCATTTT,CASSGGEIGNQPQHF
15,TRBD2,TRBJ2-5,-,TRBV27,TGTGCCAGCAGTTTGCTCGCTAGCGGACAAGAGACCCAGTACTTC,CASSLLASGQETQYF
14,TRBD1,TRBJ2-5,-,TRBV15,TGTGCCACCAGCAATGGACAGGGGAAAGAGACCCAGTACTTC,CATSNGQGKETQYF
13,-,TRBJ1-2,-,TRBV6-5,TGTGCCAGCAGTACACAGTACGCTTCTGGCTACACCTTC,CASSTQYASGYTF
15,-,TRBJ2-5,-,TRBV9,TGTGCCAGCAGCGTAGGGCCACTAAGTGGAGAGACCCAGTACTTC,CASSVGPLSGETQYF
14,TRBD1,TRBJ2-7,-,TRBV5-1,TGCGCCAGCAGCGCCCTGACAGGGTGGTACGAGCAGTACTTC,CASSALTGWYEQYF
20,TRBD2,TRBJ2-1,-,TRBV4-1,TGCGCCAGCTGCGTCTCTCCGGGACAGGGACTAGCGGGGGCCAGTTATGAGCAGTTCTTC,CASCVSPGQGLAGASYEQFF
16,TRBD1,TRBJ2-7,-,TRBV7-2,TGTGCCAGCAGCACCTCCGGGACAGGATTTCTCTACGAGCAGTACTTC,CASSTSGTGFLYEQYF
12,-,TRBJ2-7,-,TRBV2,TGTGCCAGCAGGCAGGGGCCTTACGAGCAGTACTTC,CASRQGPYEQYF
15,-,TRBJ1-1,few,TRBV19,TGTGCCAGTAGCCCAGGAGGGGCGCCGGGCACTGAAGCTTTCTTT,CASSPGGAPGTEAFF
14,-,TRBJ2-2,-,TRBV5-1,TGCGCCAGCAGCTTGCTTCCGGAGGCCGGGGAGCTGTTTTTT,CASSLLPEAGELFF
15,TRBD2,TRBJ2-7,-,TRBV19,TGTGCCAGTAGTTCCTGGACTAGCGGGAGCCACGAGCAGTACTTC,CASSSWTSGSHEQYF
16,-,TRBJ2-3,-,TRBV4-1,TGCGCCAGCAGATGGGTTAGGGGTCCCCGGGCAGATACGCAGTATTTT,CASRWVRGPRADTQYF
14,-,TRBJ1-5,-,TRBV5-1,TGCGCCAGCAGCTTGGGGGGAGGGAATCAGCCCCAGCATTTT,CASSLGGGNQPQHF
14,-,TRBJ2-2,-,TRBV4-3,TGCGCCAGCAGCCAGGCCACGGGGTCCGGGGAGCTGTTTTTT,CASSQATGSGELFF
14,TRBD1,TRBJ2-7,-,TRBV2,TGTGCCAGCAGTGTAGGACAGGGCCCCTACGAGCAGTACTTC,CASSVGQGPYEQYF
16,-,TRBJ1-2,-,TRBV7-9,TGTGCCAGCAGTCAAAGCCGGGGAACTCAGGACTATGGCTACACCTTC,CASSQSRGTQDYGYTF
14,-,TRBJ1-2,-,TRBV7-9,TGTGCCAGCAGCTTCCAACAGGGAAGAGACGGCTACACCTTC,CASSFQQGRDGYTF
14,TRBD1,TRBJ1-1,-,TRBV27,TGTGCCAGCAGTCAGACAGGGATGGGGAAAAGAGCTTTCTTT,CASSQTGMGKRAFF
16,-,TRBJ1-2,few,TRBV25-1,TGTGCCAGCAGTGAGTGGGGGGTGAGTGAGGGTCATGGCTACACCTTC,CASSEWGVSEGHGYTF
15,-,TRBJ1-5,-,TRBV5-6,TGTGCCAGCAGCTTGCTACAGGGCAACAATCAGCCCCAGCATTTT,CASSLLQGNNQPQHF
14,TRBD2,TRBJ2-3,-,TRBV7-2,TGTGCCAGCAGCTTAGGACTAGCCGCAGATACGCAGTATTTT,CASSLGLAADTQYF
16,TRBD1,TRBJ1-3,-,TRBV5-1,TGCGCCAGCAGCTTTCAGACAGGGACCTCTGGAAACACCATATATTTT,CASSFQTGTSGNTIYF
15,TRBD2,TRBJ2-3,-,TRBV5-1,TGCGCCAGCACTATAGCGGGGGTATACACAGATACGCAGTATTTT,CASTIAGVYTDTQYF
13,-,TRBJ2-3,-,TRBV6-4,TGTGCCAGCAGTTCCGGGGGCACAGATACGCAGTATTTT,CASSSGGTDTQYF
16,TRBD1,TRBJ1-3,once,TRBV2,TGTGCCAGCACTGGGACAGGGAGTATTTCTGGAAACACCATATATTTT,CASTGTGSISGNTIYF
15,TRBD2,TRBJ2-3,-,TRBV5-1,TGCGCCAGCAGCCTGGGACTAGCGGGAGGCGATACGCAGTATTTT,CASSLGLAGGDTQYF
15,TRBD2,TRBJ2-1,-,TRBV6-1,TGTGCCATCCAAGAGAGACTAGCGGGGCACAATGAGCAGTTCTTC,CAIQERLAGHNEQFF